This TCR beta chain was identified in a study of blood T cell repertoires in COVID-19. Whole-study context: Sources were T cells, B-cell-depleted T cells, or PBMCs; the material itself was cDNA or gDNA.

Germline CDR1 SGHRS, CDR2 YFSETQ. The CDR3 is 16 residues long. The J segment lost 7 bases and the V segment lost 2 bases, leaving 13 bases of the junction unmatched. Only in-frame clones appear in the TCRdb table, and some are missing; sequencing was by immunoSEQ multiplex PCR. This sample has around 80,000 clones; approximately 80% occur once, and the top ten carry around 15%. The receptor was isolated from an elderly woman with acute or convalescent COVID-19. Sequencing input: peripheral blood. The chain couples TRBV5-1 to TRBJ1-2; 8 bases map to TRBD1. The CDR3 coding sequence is TGCGCCAGCAGCTTTTCAGGGCAGGGGGCAAAGGGTGGCTACACCTTC. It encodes CASSFSGQGAKGGYTF. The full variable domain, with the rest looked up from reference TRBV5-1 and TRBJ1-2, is KAGVTQTPRYLIKTRGQQVTLSCSPISGHRSVSWYQQTPGQGLQFLFEYFSETQRNKGNFPGRFSGRQFSNSRSEMNVSTLELGDSALYLCASSFSGQGAKGGYTFGSGTRLTVV.